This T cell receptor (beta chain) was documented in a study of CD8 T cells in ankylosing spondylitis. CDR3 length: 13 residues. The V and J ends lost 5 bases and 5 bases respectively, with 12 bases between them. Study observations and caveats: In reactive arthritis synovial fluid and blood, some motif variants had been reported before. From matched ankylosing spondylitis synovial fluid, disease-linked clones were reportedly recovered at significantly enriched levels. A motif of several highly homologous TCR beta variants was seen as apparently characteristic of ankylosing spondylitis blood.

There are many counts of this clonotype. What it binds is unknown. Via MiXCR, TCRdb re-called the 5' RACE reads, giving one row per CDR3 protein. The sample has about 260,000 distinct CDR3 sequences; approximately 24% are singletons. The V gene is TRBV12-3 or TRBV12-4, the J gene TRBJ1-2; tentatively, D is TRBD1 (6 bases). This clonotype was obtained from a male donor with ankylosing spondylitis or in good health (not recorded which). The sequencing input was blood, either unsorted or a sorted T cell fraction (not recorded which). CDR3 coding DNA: TGTGCCAGCAGTCCTGGGACACGATATGGCTACACCTTC. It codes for CASSPGTRYGYTF.